At least ten counts were recorded for the clone carrying this T cell receptor (beta chain). What it binds is unknown. The CDR3 covers 18 residues. The junction had 14 bases not matched to a gene; V was cut back by 4 bases and J by 6 bases. CDR1 and CDR2 from the germline V gene are SGHRS and YFSETQ. These data originate in a study of beta chain features in type 1 diabetes. The entirety of the isolated RNA underwent reverse transcription, so expressed TCRB transcripts were sequenced. The table came from immunoSEQ multiplex PCR; TCRdb's copy has only in-frame clones and leaves some out. The repertoire holds 300,000 to 450,000 clones, with around 10% as singletons. Findings and caveats of the study: Shortening of TCRB CDR3s, moderate but significant, appeared in all four CD4+ subsets of Type 1 diabetes patients.

The sequence was collected from a man aged 25 to 40 with type 1 diabetes. Sample: central memory CD4+ T cells from blood. This chain links TRBV5-1 with TRBJ2-7; 15 nucleotides align to TRBD2. The CDR3 sequence is CASSPRSPGLAGGGEQYF. The CDR3 DNA is TGCGCCAGCAGCCCCCGCTCACCGGGACTAGCGGGAGGAGGCGAGCAGTACTTC.